The present T cell receptor beta chain was sequenced within a study of blood T cell repertoires in COVID-19. Study details: Italy, Spain and the United States were the sources of the convalescent and acute COVID-19 samples.

Sequenced by immunoSEQ multiplex PCR; TCRdb stores in-frame clones only, minus some. Altogether 200,000 to 250,000 clones are present, roughly 90% being singletons, with the ten largest covering over 2%. From germline, CDR1 is MGHDK and CDR2 SYGVNS. The V and J ends lost 2 bases and 0 bases, in that order; junction bases with no gene match: 9. The CDR3 has 17 amino acids. The J gene is TRBJ2-7, the V gene TRBV25-1; 8 nucleotides agree with TRBD2. The receptor comes from a man between 25 and 39 years old who had recovered from COVID-19. Specimen: peripheral blood. As DNA, the CDR3 is TGTGCCAGCAGTGAAACTAGCGGTTTCTCAAGCTCCTACGAGCAGTACTTC. As protein: CASSETSGFSSSYEQYF.